The 32 T cell receptor beta chains reported below all come from one sample, sequenced in a study of cytomegalovirus exposure and HLA in healthy donors. The study ran its PCR with 60 Vbeta and 13 Jbeta primers. Some clones are missing from TCRdb's copy, which holds only in-frame ones; the method was immunoSEQ multiplex PCR. The sample includes 85,000 to 120,000 clones, about two thirds of them seen just once. The sample comprised PBMCs. The receptors were gathered from a female donor in good health and CMV-seronegative.

This chain joins TRBV10-1 and TRBJ2-3; 8 bases match TRBD2. Germline values: CDR1 WNHNN, CDR2 SYGVQD (reference sequence). Trimming removed 2 bases from V and 6 bases from J; junction bases left unmatched: 7. This CDR3 has 15 residues. Here the CDR3 reads CASSEVAGRGDTQYF. CDR3 in DNA: TGCGCCAGCAGTGAGGTAGCGGGGCGAGGGGATACGCAGTATTTT.

The rearrangement uses TRBV9 and TRBJ1-1; D call uncertain. Deletions cut 1 base from V and 1 base from J, with 5 bases between. Germline assignment: CDR1 SGDLS and CDR2 YYNGEE. This CDR3 comprises 13 residues. Here the CDR3 DNA reads TGTGCCAGCAGCGTATCAGGGAACACTGAAGCTTTCTTT. This gives the protein CASSVSGNTEAFF.

The chain links TRBV2 to TRBJ1-1; no clear D gene. Trimming pared 3 bases from V and 1 base from J, leaving 9 bases between. The CDR3 extends over 14 amino acids. Germline CDR1 SNHLY, CDR2 FYNNEI. This CDR3 is CASSDEASNTEAFF. In nucleotides, the CDR3 is TGTGCCAGCAGTGACGAGGCATCGAACACTGAAGCTTTCTTT.

The chain links TRBV6-1 to TRBJ2-1; D is uncertain. This CDR3 has 12 residues. V was cut by 3 bases and J by 3 bases, with 3 bases left in between. Germline CDR1 and CDR2: MNHNS and SASEGT. The CDR3 spells CASSDFYNEQFF. The CDR3 coding sequence is TGTGCCAGCAGTGACTTCTACAATGAGCAGTTCTTC.

The rearrangement joins TRBV2 to TRBJ1-5, with D unclear. With 4 bases removed from V and 6 bases from J, the gap between germline ends came to 7 bases. The CDR3 covers 12 residues. From germline, CDR1 is SNHLY and CDR2 FYNNEI. DNA for the CDR3: TGTGCCAGCAGTGGGGAGGGTCAGCCCCAGCATTTT. This translates into CASSGEGQPQHF.

The rearrangement uses TRBV7-9 and TRBJ2-1, with 11 bases that match TRBD2. Per germline, CDR1 SEHNR and CDR2 FQNEAQ (reference sequence). The CDR3 is made up of 15 amino acids. V lost 0 bases and J lost 7; bases outside the gene matches: 2. CDR3 bases: TGTGCCAGCAGCTTAGCTCGACTAGCGGGGAATGAGCAGTTCTTC. The encoded protein is CASSLARLAGNEQFF.

The genes are TRBV11-3 and TRBJ2-5, with a possible D match to TRBD1 (6 bases). The closer fit of TRBJ2-7 to the DNA end suggests the J call may be wrong. Germline lookup yields CDR1 SGHNT and CDR2 YENEEA. The CDR3 covers 15 residues. CDR3 DNA: TGTGCCAGCAGCCCTACCTGGGGGCGCAAAGGCGAGCAGTACTTC. Amino acid sequence: CASSPTWGRKGEQYF.

CDR3 sequence reads: CASSLRRGVDEQYF. The CDR3 bases are TGCGCCAGCAGCTTGAGACGGGGGGTGGACGAGCAGTACTTC. The V and J genes are TRBV5-1 and TRBJ2-7, with 7 nucleotides matching TRBD2. V was clipped by 1 base and J by 5 bases; unmatched bases: 6. The CDR3 runs to 14 residues. Germline V gene sequence: CDR1 SGHRS, CDR2 YFSETQ.

The rearrangement links TRBV7-8 to TRBJ2-2; 9 positions match TRBD1. Looked up from germline, CDR1 is SGHVS and CDR2 is FQNEAQ. The J segment lost 6 bases and the V segment lost 5 bases, leaving 10 bases of the junction unmatched. The CDR3 is 16 amino acids. DNA for the CDR3: TGTGCCAGCAGCGGATACAGGGGGCGCGCGGCCGGGGAGCTGTTTTTT. Its translation is CASSGYRGRAAGELFF.

J is TRBJ1-2 and V is TRBV6-5, with TRBD1 as a possible D gene (5 bases). V lost 2 bases and J 2 bases, leaving 12 bases between the germline ends. The CDR3 extends over 15 amino acids. CDR1 is MNHEY and CDR2 is SVGAGI in the germline V gene. The CDR3 DNA reads TGTGCCAGCAGTTACGGCAGGGAGGGAAACTATGGCTACACCTTC. The encoded protein is CASSYGREGNYGYTF.

The chain employs TRBV19 and TRBJ2-1; D gene uncertain. CDR3 size: 11 residues. The V gene's germline CDR1 is LNHDA and CDR2 SQIVND (reference sequence). V lost 6 bases to trimming and J lost 8 bases, with 8 bases between them. In DNA, the CDR3 is TGTGCCAGTAGCCTATTGGATGAGCAGTTCTTC. This gives the protein CASSLLDEQFF.

The chain carries TRBV4-3 and TRBJ2-1; a possible D gene is TRBD2 (6 bases). The V gene's germline CDR1 is LGHNA and CDR2 YSLEER. The CDR3 runs to 13 residues. The V end lost 0 bases, the J end lost 12 bases, and 12 bases lay between the germline ends. CDR3 in amino acids: CASSQDLRDGQFF. The CDR3 DNA is TGCGCCAGCAGCCAAGATTTGCGGGACGGGCAGTTCTTC.

The V call is TRBV7-6, the J call TRBJ1-2; 9 bases align to TRBD1. The CDR3 is made up of 15 amino acids. The V gene end was trimmed by 2 bases and the J gene end by 5 bases; junction bases not matched to a gene: 6. CDR1 is SGHVS and CDR2 is FNYEAQ in the germline V gene. The CDR3 loop is CASSLTHGTGYGYTF. In DNA form, the CDR3 reads TGTGCCAGCAGCTTAACTCACGGGACAGGGTATGGCTACACCTTC.

This rearrangement joins TRBV10-1 to TRBJ1-1; perhaps TRBD1 as D (5 bases). Trimming stripped 4 bases from V and 4 bases from J, with 10 bases between. The CDR3 extends over 13 amino acids. Germline CDR1 and CDR2: WNHNN and SYGVQD (reference sequence). This chain's CDR3 is CASSGRGSTEAFF. For the CDR3, the DNA is TGCGCCAGCAGTGGCCGGGGGTCCACTGAAGCTTTCTTT.

The chain recombines TRBV19 with TRBJ2-7; 10 nucleotides align to TRBD2. This CDR3 comprises 15 residues. Germline lookup yields CDR1 LNHDA and CDR2 SQIVND (reference sequence). Losses at the gene ends were 3 bases for V and 9 bases for J; bases not matched to a gene: 11. CDR3 loop: CASSISGLAGAGQYF. The DNA for the CDR3 is TGTGCCAGTAGTATTAGCGGGCTAGCGGGAGCCGGGCAGTACTTC. The full variable domain, rest sourced from reference TRBV19 and TRBJ2-7, is DGGITQSPKYLFRKEGQNVTLSCEQNLNHDAMYWYRQDPGQGLRLIYYSQIVNDFQKGDIAEGYSVSREKKESFPLTVTSAQKNPTAFYLCASSISGLAGAGQYFGPGTRLTVT.

The chain recombines TRBV27 with TRBJ1-2; possible D gene TRBD1, 6 bases. The CDR3 is 14 residues long. Germline V gene sequence: CDR1 MNHEY, CDR2 SMNVEV (reference sequence). V lost 0 bases and J lost 4, with 9 bases in between. Written as DNA, the CDR3 is TGTGCCAGCAGTTTATCGCCAGGGGTCTATGGCTACACCTTC. Translation: CASSLSPGVYGYTF.

The J gene is TRBJ1-5, the V gene TRBV30, with TRBD1 as a possible D gene (6 bases). Germline CDR1 GTSNPN, CDR2 SVGIG (reference sequence). The CDR3 is made up of 13 amino acids. Trimming stripped 1 base from V and 4 bases from J, with 8 bases between. CDR3 sequence (DNA): TGTGCCTGGAGTGCCACAGGGAATCAGCCCCAGCATTTT. This translates into CAWSATGNQPQHF.

In DNA, the CDR3 is TGTGCCAGCAGCGAAAGAGGGTACGAGCAGTACTTC. The encoded protein is CASSERGYEQYF. This sequence joins TRBV7-2 and TRBJ2-7; TRBD2 might be the D (5 bases). This CDR3 region has 12 residues. V was pared by 5 bases and J by 4 bases, with 9 bases between. Germline CDR1 reads SGHTA; CDR2 reads FQGNSA.

The genes are TRBV6-5 and TRBJ2-7; tentative D call: TRBD1 (6 bases). The CDR3 runs 12 residues. Germline CDR1 is MNHEY and CDR2 is SVGAGI. Trimming stripped 8 bases from V and 3 bases from J, with 11 bases between. The CDR3 here is CASQGNSYEQYF. The CDR3 DNA reads TGTGCCAGCCAGGGGAATAGCTACGAGCAGTACTTC.

The chain couples TRBV28 to TRBJ2-5; TRBD1 matches 9 bases. J was trimmed by 5 bases and V by 5 bases; bases with no gene match: 9. The CDR3 is 15 residues long. The germline V gene has CDR1 MDHEN and CDR2 SYDVKM. The CDR3 protein is CASSERDRGDETQYF. The CDR3, as DNA: TGTGCCAGCAGTGAACGCGACAGGGGGGACGAGACCCAGTACTTC. Based on the CDR3 plus reference TRBV28 and TRBJ2-5, the full variable domain is DVKVTQSSRYLVKRTGEKVFLECVQDMDHENMFWYRQDPGLGLRLIYFSYDVKMKEKGDIPEGYSVSREKKERFSLILESASTNQTSMYLCASSERDRGDETQYFGPGTRLLVL.

This chain joins TRBV30 and TRBJ1-4, with 7 bases identical to TRBD1. The length of the CDR3 is 16 residues. V lost 1 base and J lost 7; bases outside the gene matches: 12. The germline V gene encodes CDR1 GTSNPN and CDR2 SVGIG (reference sequence). CDR3 region: CAWSGSLTGDGEKLFF. The CDR3, as DNA: TGTGCCTGGAGTGGGTCACTAACAGGGGATGGTGAAAAACTGTTTTTT. Combining the CDR3 with reference TRBV30 and TRBJ1-4 gives the whole variable domain SQTIHQWPATLVQPVGSPLSLECTVEGTSNPNLYWYRQAAGRGLQLLFYSVGIGQISSEVPQNLSASRPQDRQFILSSKKLLLSDSGFYLCAWSGSLTGDGEKLFFGSGTQLSVL.

J is TRBJ2-2 and V is TRBV2; tentative D call: TRBD2 (7 bases). The CDR3 is 14 amino acids. Trimming shortened V by 6 bases and J by 8 bases, and 16 bases separated the two germline ends. Germline assignment: CDR1 SNHLY and CDR2 FYNNEI. The CDR3 region has the DNA TGTGCCAGCAGAGAGTCGGGGGGCGCGGGGGAGCTGTTTTTT. It specifies CASRESGGAGELFF.

The rearrangement uses TRBV15 and TRBJ2-5, with a weak D call TRBD2 (6 bases). The CDR3 is made up of 15 amino acids. The germline gives CDR1 LNHNV, CDR2 YYDKDF (reference sequence). Trimming removed 3 bases at V and 3 bases at J, with 14 bases between. The CDR3 region has the DNA TGTGCCACCAGCAGTCTCGGGGGACTGGAAGAGACCCAGTACTTC. This encodes CATSSLGGLEETQYF.

The chain couples TRBV28 to TRBJ2-3; 11 positions agree with TRBD2. V shed 7 bases, J shed 4 bases, and the junction held 7 bases outside the gene matches. CDR3 size: 15 residues. Germline CDR1 MDHEN, CDR2 SYDVKM. The CDR3 DNA is TGTGCCAGCATAAAGCAACTAGCGGGAGCAGATACGCAGTATTTT. It codes for CASIKQLAGADTQYF.

CDR3 protein: CASSTGEETQYF. The DNA of the CDR3 is TGTGCCAGCAGCACGGGGGAAGAGACCCAGTACTTC. This sequence joins TRBV11-3 and TRBJ2-5, with D tentatively TRBD2 (6 bases). The CDR3 spans 12 residues. Germline-derived CDR1 and CDR2 are SGHNT and YENEEA. Trimming pared 5 bases from V and 3 bases from J, leaving 7 bases between.

The chain combines TRBV19 with TRBJ2-1; a possible D gene is TRBD2 (5 bases). CDR1 LNHDA and CDR2 SQIVND come from the germline V gene (reference sequence). V lost 6 bases and J lost 8, with 11 bases in between. The CDR3 covers 12 residues. The CDR3 loop is CASRGLGDEQFF. CDR3 DNA sequence: TGTGCCAGTAGAGGACTCGGCGATGAGCAGTTCTTC.

The chain combines TRBV9 with TRBJ2-1; TRBD2 matches at 9 bases. V lost 0 bases to trimming and J lost 9 bases; unmatched junction nucleotides: 13. Germline V gene data show CDR1 as SGDLS and CDR2 as YYNGEE. There are 17 residues in the CDR3. CDR3 amino acids: CASSVDLAGTRLVEQFF. The CDR3 DNA reads as TGTGCCAGCAGCGTAGATCTAGCGGGAACGCGGTTGGTTGAGCAGTTCTTC.

This clone was counted between two and nine times. The chain recombines TRBV7-8 with TRBJ2-7; TRBD2 aligns across 8 bases. After removal of 1 base from V and 3 bases from J, the junction contained 5 bases not matched to a gene. Per germline, CDR1 SGHVS and CDR2 FQNEAQ. The CDR3 has 15 amino acids. CDR3 protein: CASSLESSGIYEQYF. Written as DNA, the CDR3 is TGTGCCAGCAGCTTAGAAAGTAGCGGGATCTACGAGCAGTACTTC.

The chain uses TRBV5-4 and TRBJ2-7; possible D gene TRBD2, 7 bases. Germline loops: CDR1 SGHNT, CDR2 YYREEE (reference sequence). Trimming pared 6 bases from V and 4 bases from J, leaving 17 bases between. The CDR3 consists of 14 residues. DNA for the CDR3: TGTGCCAGCAAGGTGGGGGGGCGTGGGTACGAGCAGTACTTC. Translation: CASKVGGRGYEQYF.

The rearrangement links TRBV7-2 to TRBJ2-4; TRBD1 agrees at 7 bases. This CDR3 is built from 14 residues. CDR1 SGHTA and CDR2 FQGNSA come from the germline V gene. J gave up 0 bases and V 5 bases, and 1 base lay outside the gene matches. The CDR3 DNA sequence: TGTGCCAGCAGCCGGGACAGAGCCAAAAACATTCAGTACTTC. This gives the protein CASSRDRAKNIQYF.

The V call is TRBV5-1, the J call TRBJ2-5; no firm D call. The DNA end lines up better with TRBJ2-7; the J call may be wrong. Per the germline V gene, CDR1 is SGHRS and CDR2 is YFSETQ. The CDR3 contains 16 residues. The chain's CDR3 is CASSSDTARRAYEQYF. CDR3 nucleotide sequence: TGCGCCAGCAGCTCTGACACAGCACGAAGAGCCTACGAGCAGTACTTC.

J is TRBJ1-3 and V is TRBV11-2, with D perhaps TRBD1 (5 bases). V dropped 1 base and J dropped 1 base, with 11 bases sitting between them. Per the germline V gene, CDR1 is SGHAT and CDR2 is FQNNGV. The CDR3 length is 16 residues. The CDR3 loop reads CASSLVGRVSGNTIYF. Written as DNA, the CDR3 is TGTGCCAGCAGCTTAGTCGGCAGGGTATCTGGAAACACCATATATTTT. The complete variable domain, with remaining parts taken from reference TRBV11-2 and TRBJ1-3, reads EAGVAQSPRYKIIEKRQSVAFWCNPISGHATLYWYQQILGQGPKLLIQFQNNGVVDDSQLPKDRFSAERLKGVDSTLKIQPAKLEDSAVYLCASSLVGRVSGNTIYFGEGSWLTVV.